The subject of this entry is one T cell receptor (beta chain). Original data processing: Nucleated cell counts were estimated from reference gene primer amplification. TCRdb keeps only in-frame clones here, not all; method: immunoSEQ multiplex PCR. The DNA gave D and trimming, while V, J and clone size come from that table. There are around 60,000 clones in the sample; under 85% occur only once, and 28% lies in the top ten. This entry is derived from a study of blood T cell repertoires in COVID-19. In the study overall: Whether acute or convalescent, the COVID-19 samples came from the United States, Italy and Spain. From T cells, B-cell-depleted T cells, or PBMCs came the material, which was cDNA or gDNA.

Germline CDR1 SGHDN, CDR2 FVKESK. The CDR3 is made up of 16 amino acids. The ends were cut back, 0 bases at V and 6 bases at J, with 14 bases in the middle. The sequenced sample was peripheral blood. The chain employs TRBV14 and TRBJ2-2; TRBD1 is a possible D gene (6 bases). This TCR was recovered from a woman older than 75 with acute or convalescent COVID-19. The CDR3: CASSQDHRVQAGELFF. The CDR3, as DNA: TGTGCCAGCAGCCAAGATCACAGGGTCCAGGCCGGGGAGCTGTTTTTT.